This paragraph covers one T cell receptor beta chain sequence. This clone was recorded once. Its specific antigen is unknown. No base-level quality is on record; no much larger clone is a single base apart. Another Seattle source contributed samples from volunteer blood donors who had recovered from COVID-19. Whole blood was collected in K2EDTA tubes by collaborating institutions according to the institutions' own protocols. For TCRbeta analysis, collaborator samples were shipped as frozen whole blood, as isolated PBMCs, or as DNA extracted from either sample type. V sheds 3 bases and J sheds 8 bases, leaving 8 bases between their ends. The CDR3 runs 12 residues from the cysteine to the phenylalanine. The DNA shown is the 36-base CDR3, in frame from base 1. The germline V gene sets CDR1 to MDHEN and CDR2 to SYDVKM. This entry comes from a study of blood T cell repertoires in COVID-19 (TCRdb year 2020). Regarding the study in general: The collaborator samples originated in the United States, Italy and Spain and spanned the acute and convalescent phases of COVID-19. Sample metadata almost always included a de-identified subject ID, COVID-19 status, age in years and sex. The repertoires were released in a freely available public database intended as a resource for research on the immune response to SARS-CoV-2. The prospective study material was composed of cDNA or gDNA derived from T cells, B-cell-depleted T cells, or PBMCs. HLA class I and class II types, where available, came from metadata supplied by the sample provider rather than from assay-based typing. Samples came from the ongoing ImmuneRACE study (first 160 participants) plus 1,254 subjects from 6 global collaborators. The dataset comprised deeply sampled blood TCRbeta repertoires from subjects exposed to, actively infected with, or recovered from COVID-19.

The investigation overall reported the following: How much clinical and demographic metadata was included differed by source and by participant, and the metadata was provided uncurated.

The immunoSEQ Assay, a bias-controlled multiplex PCR, was used to amplify TCRbeta CDR3 regions from genomic DNA. For the original study's pipeline: The number of nucleated cells in each sample was estimated by amplification of reference gene primers within the assay. To quantify the absolute abundance of each unique TCRbeta CDR3 rearrangement, sequence reads were collapsed and filtered. For each sample, productive Simpson clonality was calculated as the square root of Simpson's diversity index over productive rearrangements. The source is immuneACCESS, and TCRdb retained only in-frame sequences with V and J called. Part of the clones is not carried over; for the studies checked, unresolved V genes explain less than half of this, and the remainder is unexplained. The D gene and trimming were derived from the DNA, and the V and J assignments and clone size from that table. For this sample there are some 270,000 clones; roughly 86% appear just once. The ten largest clones represent around 1.7% of the sample.

This TCR was sampled from a woman in her sixties who had recovered from COVID-19. Input material: peripheral blood. The sequence links TRBV28 to TRBJ1-5; no D segment can be confidently identified. The nucleotide sequence is TGTGCCAGCAGTTTTGGAGCCGAGCCCCAGCATTTT. This encodes CASSFGAEPQHF.